This T cell receptor beta chain was identified in a study of blood T cell repertoires in COVID-19. V lost 4 bases, J lost 11 bases, and 23 bases lay in between. The CDR3 is 15 residues long. The V gene's germline CDR1 is SNHLY and CDR2 FYNNEI. How the authors handled the data: Quantification of nucleated cells was approximated via reference gene primer amplification. Assay used: immunoSEQ multiplex PCR; TCRdb lists only in-frame clones, some missing. That table gives V, J and clone size, and the DNA gave D and trimming. The data show around 300,000 clones, with 70% to 90% seen just once and roughly 11% held by the top ten.

This TCR came from a woman aged 70-85 years with acute or convalescent COVID-19. The genes are TRBV2 and TRBJ1-1; D perhaps matches TRBD1 (6 bases). Material for sequencing was peripheral blood. In DNA form, the CDR3 reads TGTGCCAGCAGTGTCGGCGGCCAGAGGGGGAAGGGGGCTTTCTTT. Translation: CASSVGGQRGKGAFF. Supplemented by reference TRBV2 and TRBJ1-1, the full variable domain reads EPEVTQTPSHQVTQMGQEVILRCVPISNHLYFYWYRQILGQKVEFLVSFYNNEISEKSEIFDDQFSVERPDGSNFTLKIRSTKLEDSAMYFCASSVGGQRGKGAFFGQGTRLTVV.